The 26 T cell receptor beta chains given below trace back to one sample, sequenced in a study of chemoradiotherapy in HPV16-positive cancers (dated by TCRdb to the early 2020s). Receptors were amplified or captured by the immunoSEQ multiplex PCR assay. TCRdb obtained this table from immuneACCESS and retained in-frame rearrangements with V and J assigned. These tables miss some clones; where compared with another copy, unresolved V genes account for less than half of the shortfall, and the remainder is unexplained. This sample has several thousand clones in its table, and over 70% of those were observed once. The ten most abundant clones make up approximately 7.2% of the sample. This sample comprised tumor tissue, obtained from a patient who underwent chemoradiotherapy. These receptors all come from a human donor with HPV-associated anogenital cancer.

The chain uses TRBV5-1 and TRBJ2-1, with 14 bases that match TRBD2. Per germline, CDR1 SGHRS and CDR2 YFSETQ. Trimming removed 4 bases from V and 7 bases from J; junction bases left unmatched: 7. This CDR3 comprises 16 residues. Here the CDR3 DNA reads TGCGCCAGCAGCCCCTCGGGACTAGCGGGGGTTAATGAGCAGTTCTTC. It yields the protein CASSPSGLAGVNEQFF.

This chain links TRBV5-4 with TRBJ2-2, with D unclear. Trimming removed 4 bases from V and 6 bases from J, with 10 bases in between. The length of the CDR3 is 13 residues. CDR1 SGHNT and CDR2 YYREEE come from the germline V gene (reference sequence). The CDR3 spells CASSIDRAGELFF. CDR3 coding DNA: TGTGCCAGCAGCATTGATCGGGCCGGGGAGCTGTTTTTT. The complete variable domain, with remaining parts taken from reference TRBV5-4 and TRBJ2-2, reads ETGVTQSPTHLIKTRGQQVTLRCSSQSGHNTVSWYQQALGQGPQFIFQYYREEENGRGNFPPRFSGLQFPNYSSELNVNALELDDSALYLCASSIDRAGELFFGEGSRLTVL.

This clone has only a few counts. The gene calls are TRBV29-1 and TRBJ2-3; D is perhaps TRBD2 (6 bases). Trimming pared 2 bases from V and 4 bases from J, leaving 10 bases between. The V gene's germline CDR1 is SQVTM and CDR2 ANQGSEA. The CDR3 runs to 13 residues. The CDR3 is CSVESGSADTQYF. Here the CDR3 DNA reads TGCAGCGTTGAAAGCGGGTCGGCAGATACGCAGTATTTT.

The CDR3 DNA sequence: TGTGCCAGCAGCGTGACTAGCGGGAGGGCCACCGGGGAGCTGTTTTTT. This sequence encodes CASSVTSGRATGELFF. V usage is TRBV7-3 and J usage is TRBJ2-2; 14 nucleotides line up with TRBD2. Germline V lookup: CDR1 SGHTA, CDR2 FQGTGA. The CDR3 runs to 16 residues. The junction had 3 bases not matched to a gene; V was cut back by 5 bases and J by 4 bases.

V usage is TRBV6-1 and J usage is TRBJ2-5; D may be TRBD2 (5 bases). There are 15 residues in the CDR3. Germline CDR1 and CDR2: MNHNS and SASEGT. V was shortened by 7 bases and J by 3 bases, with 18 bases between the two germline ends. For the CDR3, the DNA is TGTGCCAGCACCTTGAGAGGCAGGCGGGAAGAGACCCAGTACTTC. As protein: CASTLRGRREETQYF.

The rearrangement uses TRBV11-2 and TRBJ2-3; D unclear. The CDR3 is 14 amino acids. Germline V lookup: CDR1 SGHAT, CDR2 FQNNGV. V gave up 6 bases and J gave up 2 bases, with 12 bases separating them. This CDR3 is CASRLQSLTDTQYF. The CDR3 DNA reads TGTGCCAGCAGACTACAGAGTCTCACAGATACGCAGTATTTT.

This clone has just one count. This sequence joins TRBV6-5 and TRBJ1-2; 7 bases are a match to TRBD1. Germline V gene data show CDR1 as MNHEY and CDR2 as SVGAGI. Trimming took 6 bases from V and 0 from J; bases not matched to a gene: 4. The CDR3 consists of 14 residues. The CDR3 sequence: CASSRDSSNYGYTF. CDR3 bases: TGTGCCAGCAGCAGGGACAGCTCTAACTATGGCTACACCTTC.

The CDR3 reads CASSVESYFQYF. DNA of the CDR3: TGTGCCAGCAGTGTAGAGAGCTACTTTCAGTACTTC. The chain links TRBV2 to TRBJ2-5; no firm D call. Looked up from germline, CDR1 is SNHLY and CDR2 is FYNNEI. Between the trimmed V and J ends, which lost 4 bases and 11 bases, there was a span of 14 bases. CDR3 length equals 12 residues.

The CDR3 nucleotides read TGTGCCAGCAGTGTTATGGGCTCCGGGGCCAACGTCCTGACTTTC. It is translated as CASSVMGSGANVLTF. J is TRBJ2-6 and V is TRBV6-1; D gene uncertain. The germline V gene has CDR1 MNHNS and CDR2 SASEGT. This CDR3 region has 15 residues. Trimming shortened V by 4 bases and J by 4 bases, and 11 bases separated the two germline ends.

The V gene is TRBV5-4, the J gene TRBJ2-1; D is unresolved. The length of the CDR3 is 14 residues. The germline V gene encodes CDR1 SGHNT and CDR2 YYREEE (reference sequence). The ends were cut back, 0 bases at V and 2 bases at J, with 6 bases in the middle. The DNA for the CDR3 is TGTGCCAGCAGCTTGGGGGCAGCCTACAATGAGCAGTTCTTC. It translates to CASSLGAAYNEQFF.

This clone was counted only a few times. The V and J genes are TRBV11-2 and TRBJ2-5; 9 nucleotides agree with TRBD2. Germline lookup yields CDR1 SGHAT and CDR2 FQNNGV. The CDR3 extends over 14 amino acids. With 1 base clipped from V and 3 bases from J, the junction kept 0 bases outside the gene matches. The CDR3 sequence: CASSLASGKETQYF. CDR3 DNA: TGTGCCAGCAGCTTAGCTAGCGGGAAAGAGACCCAGTACTTC.

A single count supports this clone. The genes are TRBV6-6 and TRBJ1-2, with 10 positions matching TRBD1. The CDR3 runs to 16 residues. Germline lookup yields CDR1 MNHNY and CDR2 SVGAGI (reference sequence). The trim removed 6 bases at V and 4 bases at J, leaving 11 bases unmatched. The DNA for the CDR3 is TGTGCCAGCAGGGCAACCGGACAGGGGGTGAGCTATGGCTACACCTTC. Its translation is CASRATGQGVSYGYTF.

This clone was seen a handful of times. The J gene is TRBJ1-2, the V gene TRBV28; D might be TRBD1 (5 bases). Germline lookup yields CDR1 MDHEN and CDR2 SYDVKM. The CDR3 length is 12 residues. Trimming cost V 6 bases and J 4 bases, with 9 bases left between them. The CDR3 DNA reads TGTGCCAGCAGCAGGGACGTCTATGGCTACACCTTC. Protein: CASSRDVYGYTF.

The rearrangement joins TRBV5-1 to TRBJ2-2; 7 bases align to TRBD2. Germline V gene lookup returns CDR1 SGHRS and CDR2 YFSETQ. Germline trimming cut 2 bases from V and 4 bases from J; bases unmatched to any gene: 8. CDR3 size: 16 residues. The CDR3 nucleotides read TGCGCCAGCAGCTTCAATCCGGGGGGATTCACCGGGGAGCTGTTTTTT. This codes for CASSFNPGGFTGELFF.

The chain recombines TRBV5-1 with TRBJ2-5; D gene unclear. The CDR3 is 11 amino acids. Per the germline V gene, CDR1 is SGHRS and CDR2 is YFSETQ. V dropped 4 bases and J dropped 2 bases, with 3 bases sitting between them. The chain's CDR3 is CASSQQETQYF. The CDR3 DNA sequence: TGCGCCAGCAGCCAACAAGAGACCCAGTACTTC.

The CDR3 reads CASSSMSPSAGFYEQYF. CDR3 coding DNA: TGTGCCAGCAGCTCCATGTCCCCGTCGGCGGGATTCTACGAGCAGTACTTC. This chain joins TRBV7-9 and TRBJ2-7; maybe TRBD2 (6 bases). The CDR3 is made up of 17 amino acids. The V gene lost 4 bases and the J gene lost 3 bases, with 22 bases spanning the gap. Germline CDR1 and CDR2: SEHNR and FQNEAQ (reference sequence). Using reference TRBV7-9 and TRBJ2-7 for the parts outside the CDR3, the full variable domain is DTGVSQNPRHKITKRGQNVTFRCDPISEHNRLYWYRQTLGQGPEFLTYFQNEAQLEKSRLLSDRFSAERPKGSFSTLEIQRTEQGDSAMYLCASSSMSPSAGFYEQYFGPGTRLTVT.

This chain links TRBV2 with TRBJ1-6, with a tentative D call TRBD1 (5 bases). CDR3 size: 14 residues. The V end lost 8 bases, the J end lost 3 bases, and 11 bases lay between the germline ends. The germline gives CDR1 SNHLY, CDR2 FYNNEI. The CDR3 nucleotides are TGTGCCAGCCGTCAGGGCGACTATAATTCACCCCTCCACTTT. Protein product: CASRQGDYNSPLHF.

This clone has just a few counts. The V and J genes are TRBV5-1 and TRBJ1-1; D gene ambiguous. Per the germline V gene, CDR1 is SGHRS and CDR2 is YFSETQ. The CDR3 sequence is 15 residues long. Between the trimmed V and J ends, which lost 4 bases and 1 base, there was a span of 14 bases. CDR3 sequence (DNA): TGCGCCAGCAGCCCCCGTGGGCGGACGAACACTGAAGCTTTCTTT. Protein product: CASSPRGRTNTEAFF. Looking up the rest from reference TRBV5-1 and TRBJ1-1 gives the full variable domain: KAGVTQTPRYLIKTRGQQVTLSCSPISGHRSVSWYQQTPGQGLQFLFEYFSETQRNKGNFPGRFSGRQFSNSRSEMNVSTLELGDSALYLCASSPRGRTNTEAFFGQGTRLTVV.

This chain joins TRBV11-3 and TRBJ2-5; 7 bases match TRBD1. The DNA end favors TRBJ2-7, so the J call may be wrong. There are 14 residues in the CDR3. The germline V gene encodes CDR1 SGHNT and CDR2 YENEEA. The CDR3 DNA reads TGTGCCAGCAGCGGCCGGGACAGACCTTACGAGCAGTACTTC. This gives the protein CASSGRDRPYEQYF.

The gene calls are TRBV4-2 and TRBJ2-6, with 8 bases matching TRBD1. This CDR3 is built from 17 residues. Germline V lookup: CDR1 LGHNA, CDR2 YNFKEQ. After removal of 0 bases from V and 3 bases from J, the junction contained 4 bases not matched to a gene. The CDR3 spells CASSQDRGQVGANVLTF. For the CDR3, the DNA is TGTGCCAGCAGCCAAGACAGGGGGCAGGTTGGGGCCAACGTCCTGACTTTC.

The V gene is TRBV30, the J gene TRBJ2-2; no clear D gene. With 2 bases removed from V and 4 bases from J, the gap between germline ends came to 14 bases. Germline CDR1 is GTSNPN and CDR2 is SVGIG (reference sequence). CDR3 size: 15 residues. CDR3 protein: CAWSTLLAATGELFF. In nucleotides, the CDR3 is TGTGCCTGGAGTACCCTTCTCGCGGCCACCGGGGAGCTGTTTTTT.

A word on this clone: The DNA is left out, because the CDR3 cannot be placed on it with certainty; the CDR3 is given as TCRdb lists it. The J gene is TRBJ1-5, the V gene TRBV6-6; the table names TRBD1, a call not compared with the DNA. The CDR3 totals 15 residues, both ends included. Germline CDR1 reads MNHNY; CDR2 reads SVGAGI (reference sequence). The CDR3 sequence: CASSSSGQGNQPQHF.

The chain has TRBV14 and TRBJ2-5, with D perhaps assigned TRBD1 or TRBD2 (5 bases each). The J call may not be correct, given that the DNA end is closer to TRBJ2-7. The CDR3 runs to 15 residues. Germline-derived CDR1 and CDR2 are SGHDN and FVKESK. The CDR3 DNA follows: TGTGCCAGCAGCCAAGGTCTCCCGGGGCCCTACGAGCAGTACTTC. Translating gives CASSQGLPGPYEQYF.

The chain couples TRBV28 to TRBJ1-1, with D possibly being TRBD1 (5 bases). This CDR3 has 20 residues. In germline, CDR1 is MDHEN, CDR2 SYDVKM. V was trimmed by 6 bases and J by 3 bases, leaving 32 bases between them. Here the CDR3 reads CASRRTRPRGVGVSDTEAFF. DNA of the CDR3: TGTGCCAGCAGACGAACCCGCCCCCGGGGGGTAGGGGTTTCCGACACTGAAGCTTTCTTT.

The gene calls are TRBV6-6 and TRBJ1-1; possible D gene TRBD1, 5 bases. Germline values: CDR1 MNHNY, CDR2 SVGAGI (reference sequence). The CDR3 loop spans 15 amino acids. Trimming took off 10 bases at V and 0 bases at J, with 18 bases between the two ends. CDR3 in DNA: TGTGCCACGGGGGGGTCAACCCGGATGAACACTGAAGCTTTCTTT. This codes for CATGGSTRMNTEAFF.

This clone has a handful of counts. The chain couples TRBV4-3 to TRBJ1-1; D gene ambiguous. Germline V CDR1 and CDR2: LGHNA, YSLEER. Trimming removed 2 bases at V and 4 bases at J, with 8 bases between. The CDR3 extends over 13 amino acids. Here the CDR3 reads CASSQNDRTEAFF. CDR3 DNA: TGCGCCAGCAGCCAAAACGACCGCACTGAAGCTTTCTTT.